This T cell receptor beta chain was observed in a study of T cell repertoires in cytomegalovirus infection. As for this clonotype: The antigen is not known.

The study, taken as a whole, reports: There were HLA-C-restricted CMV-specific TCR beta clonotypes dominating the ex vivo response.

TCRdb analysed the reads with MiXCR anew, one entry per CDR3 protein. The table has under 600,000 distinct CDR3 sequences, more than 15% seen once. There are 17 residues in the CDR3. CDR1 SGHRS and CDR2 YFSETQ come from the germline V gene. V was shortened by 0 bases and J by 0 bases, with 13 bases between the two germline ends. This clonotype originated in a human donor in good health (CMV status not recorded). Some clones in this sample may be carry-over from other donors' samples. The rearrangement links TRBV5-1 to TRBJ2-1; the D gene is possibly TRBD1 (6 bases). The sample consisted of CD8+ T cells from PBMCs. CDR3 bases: TGCGCCAGCAGCTTGGTAGGACAGCCGAGCTCCTACAATGAGCAGTTCTTC. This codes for CASSLVGQPSSYNEQFF.